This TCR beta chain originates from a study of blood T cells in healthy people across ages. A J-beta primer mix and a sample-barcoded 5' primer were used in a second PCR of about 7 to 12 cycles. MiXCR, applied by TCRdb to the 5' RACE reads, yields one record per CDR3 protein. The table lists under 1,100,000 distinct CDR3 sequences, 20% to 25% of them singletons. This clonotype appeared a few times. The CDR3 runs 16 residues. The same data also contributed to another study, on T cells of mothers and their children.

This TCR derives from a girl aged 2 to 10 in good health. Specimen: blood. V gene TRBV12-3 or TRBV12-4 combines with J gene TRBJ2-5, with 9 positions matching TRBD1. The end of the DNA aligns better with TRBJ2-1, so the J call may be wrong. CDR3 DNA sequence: TGTGCCAGCAGTCAATACCGGGACAGGGAAGGTAATGAGCAGTTCTTC. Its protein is CASSQYRDREGNEQFF.